These 32 T cell receptor beta chains originate from one sample sequenced in a study of blood T cell repertoires in COVID-19. Data came from immunoSEQ multiplex PCR; TCRdb stores just in-frame clones and leaves some out. The table records under 200,000 clones, about 88% of them present only once. Source material: peripheral blood. These receptors all stem from a woman at least 80 years old in a cohort sampled during active or convalescent COVID-19.

The CDR3 DNA reads TGTGCCAGTAGTATGTCAGGGGGCTATGGTACCCGTTGGAATGAGCAGTTCTTC. This sequence encodes CASSMSGGYGTRWNEQFF. The chain has TRBV19 and TRBJ2-1; 8 bases match TRBD1. The CDR3 spans 18 residues. V shed 3 bases and J 7 bases; nucleotides not matched to a gene: 17. Per the germline V gene, CDR1 is LNHDA and CDR2 is SQIVND (reference sequence).

The chain is built from TRBV5-1 and TRBJ1-2, with 7 positions matching TRBD1. This CDR3 comprises 16 residues. Trimming at V came to 0 bases and at J to 1 base, leaving 6 bases not matched to a gene. Germline assignment: CDR1 SGHRS and CDR2 YFSETQ. The CDR3 loop reads CASSLGGQEINYGYTF. The DNA of the CDR3 is TGCGCCAGCAGCTTGGGAGGACAGGAAATTAACTATGGCTACACCTTC.

The chain has TRBV6-4 and TRBJ2-2; maybe TRBD1 (6 bases). Germline CDR1 reads MRHNA; CDR2 reads SNTAGT. V was clipped by 3 bases and J by 4 bases, with 12 bases between them. The CDR3 totals 15 residues. The CDR3 DNA is TGTGCCAGCAGTGAGGACAGCAGCGGCACCGGGGAGCTGTTTTTT. It yields the protein CASSEDSSGTGELFF.

The chain is built from TRBV9 and TRBJ2-7; a possible D gene is TRBD1 (6 bases). Germline V gives CDR1 SGDLS, CDR2 YYNGEE. V dropped 0 bases and J dropped 3 bases, with 13 bases sitting between them. CDR3 length: 15 amino acids. Here the CDR3 reads CASSVGTELYYEQYF. CDR3 nucleotide sequence: TGTGCCAGCAGCGTAGGGACAGAGCTCTACTACGAGCAGTACTTC.

The J gene is TRBJ1-5, the V gene TRBV28, with 10 positions matching TRBD1. The germline gives CDR1 MDHEN, CDR2 SYDVKM. Unmatched junction bases numbered 12, after V lost 11 bases and J lost 5 bases. This CDR3 region has 15 residues. The CDR3 spells CAGATGQGNDQPQHF. The CDR3 DNA reads TGTGCCGGAGCCACGGGACAGGGGAACGATCAGCCCCAGCATTTT.

This clone came up once. V gene TRBV27 combines with J gene TRBJ1-1, with D possibly being TRBD1 (6 bases). V was clipped by 3 bases and J by 4 bases, with 12 bases between them. This CDR3 contains 14 residues. The V gene's germline CDR1 is MNHEY and CDR2 SMNVEV (reference sequence). CDR3 DNA sequence: TGTGCCAGCAGTTTTTTACAGGGCGCCACTGAAGCTTTCTTT. Encoded protein: CASSFLQGATEAFF.

V gene TRBV5-1 combines with J gene TRBJ2-5, with 8 bases that match TRBD2. The CDR3 extends over 14 amino acids. CDR1 and CDR2 from the germline V gene are SGHRS and YFSETQ. The V segment lost 4 bases and the J segment 4 bases; nucleotides outside the gene matches: 6. The CDR3 loop reads CASSPGGGGETQYF. CDR3 nucleotide sequence: TGCGCCAGCAGCCCCGGGGGGGGCGGAGAGACCCAGTACTTC.

V is TRBV6-2 or TRBV6-3 and J is TRBJ2-1; tentatively, D is TRBD2 (6 bases). Trimming left V 0 bases short and J 0 bases short, with 9 bases between. CDR1 MNHEY and CDR2 SVGEGT come from the germline V gene. The CDR3 runs 16 residues. Here the CDR3 reads CASSYSPSVSYNEQFF. For the CDR3, the DNA is TGTGCCAGCAGTTACTCGCCTAGCGTCTCCTACAATGAGCAGTTCTTC.

This chain uses TRBV3-1 (or the pseudogene TRBV3-2) with TRBJ2-3; no firm D call. This CDR3 contains 14 residues. Germline-derived CDR1 and CDR2 are LGHDT and YNNKEL (reference sequence). Trimming removed 3 bases at V and 0 bases at J, with 7 bases between. CDR3 sequence: CASSQTTSTDTQYF. The CDR3 bases are TGTGCCAGCAGCCAGACGACTAGCACAGATACGCAGTATTTT.

This chain's CDR3 is CASSYPNRYRVTDTQYF. Written as DNA, the CDR3 is TGTGCCAGCAGTTATCCGAATAGGTACAGGGTAACAGATACGCAGTATTTT. The chain combines TRBV6-2 or TRBV6-3 with TRBJ2-3, with a weak D call TRBD1 (6 bases). Looked up from germline, CDR1 is MNHEY and CDR2 is SVGEGT. Trimming pared 3 bases from V and 3 bases from J, leaving 19 bases between. The CDR3 has 17 amino acids.

This clone has only one observation. V and J are TRBV6-5 and TRBJ2-7; TRBD2 matches 13 bases. The V gene end was trimmed by 8 bases and the J gene end by 2 bases; junction bases not matched to a gene: 3. CDR1 is MNHEY, CDR2 SVGAGI, per germline. The CDR3 length is 14 residues. CDR3 protein: CASGGLAGPYEQYV. In nucleotides, the CDR3 is TGTGCCAGCGGGGGACTAGCGGGACCCTACGAGCAGTACGTC.

This chain joins TRBV11-2 and TRBJ2-7, with unresolved D. From germline, CDR1 is SGHAT and CDR2 FQNNGV. The CDR3 loop spans 17 amino acids. With 3 bases removed from V and 2 bases from J, the gap between germline ends came to 20 bases. The chain's CDR3 is CASSFSSGRGKAYEQYV. The CDR3 nucleotides read TGTGCCAGCAGCTTCTCCTCCGGCAGAGGTAAGGCCTACGAGCAGTACGTC.

The rearrangement uses TRBV14 and TRBJ2-1, with D tentatively TRBD1 (5 bases). Germline V gene lookup returns CDR1 SGHDN and CDR2 FVKESK. The germline V and J ends were trimmed by 2 bases and 0 bases, with 11 bases remaining between them. The CDR3 runs 16 residues. CDR3 in DNA: TGTGCCAGCAGCCAACTTACAGGAGCCTCCTACAATGAGCAGTTCTTC. Its protein is CASSQLTGASYNEQFF.

The chain is built from TRBV21-1 and TRBJ1-1. TRBV21-1 is listed as a pseudogene. CDR3 length: 12 amino acids. DNA for the CDR3: TGTGCCAGCAGGAAAGGAGGGACTGAAGCTTTCTTT. It is translated as CASRKGGTEAFF.

A single count supports this clone. The gene calls are TRBV2 and TRBJ2-4; D not resolved. The germline gives CDR1 SNHLY, CDR2 FYNNEI. The CDR3 is made up of 15 amino acids. The germline V and J ends were trimmed by 1 base and 1 base, with 8 bases remaining between them. Here the CDR3 reads CASSEVQWAKNIQYF. The CDR3 region has the DNA TGTGCCAGCAGTGAAGTCCAGTGGGCCAAAAACATTCAGTACTTC. Combining the CDR3 with reference TRBV2 and TRBJ2-4 gives the whole variable domain EPEVTQTPSHQVTQMGQEVILRCVPISNHLYFYWYRQILGQKVEFLVSFYNNEISEKSEIFDDQFSVERPDGSNFTLKIRSTKLEDSAMYFCASSEVQWAKNIQYFGAGTRLSVL.

The V and J genes are TRBV10-1 and TRBJ2-5, with 8 bases identical to TRBD2. This CDR3 contains 14 residues. With V trimmed by 3 bases and J by 5 bases, 5 bases remained unmatched. In germline, CDR1 is WNHNN, CDR2 SYGVQD (reference sequence). The CDR3 DNA reads as TGCGCCAGCAGTGATAGCGGGATATGGGAGACCCAGTACTTC. Translation: CASSDSGIWETQYF.

V and J are TRBV19 and TRBJ2-5; 8 bases match TRBD1. V shed 4 bases, J shed 5 bases, and the junction held 9 bases outside the gene matches. The CDR3 has 15 residues. Germline assignment: CDR1 LNHDA and CDR2 SQIVND (reference sequence). The CDR3 loop reads CASSTTTGVGETQYF. The CDR3 DNA sequence: TGTGCCAGTAGTACCACGACAGGGGTGGGGGAGACCCAGTACTTC.

The chain is built from TRBV14 and TRBJ1-2; 9 bases map to TRBD1. After removal of 3 bases from V and 8 bases from J, the junction contained 10 bases not matched to a gene. Germline V lookup: CDR1 SGHDN, CDR2 FVKESK. This CDR3 is 15 amino acids long. The CDR3 region is CASSQWTGATDGYTF. CDR3 DNA sequence: TGTGCCAGCAGCCAGTGGACAGGGGCGACTGACGGCTACACCTTC.

The chain links TRBV9 to TRBJ2-6; unclear D gene. CDR1 is SGDLS, CDR2 YYNGEE, per germline. The germline V and J ends were trimmed by 1 base and 4 bases, with 9 bases remaining between them. The CDR3 length is 15 residues. The CDR3, as DNA: TGTGCCAGCAGCGTATTTGTATCCGGGGCCAACGTCCTGACTTTC. Translating it yields CASSVFVSGANVLTF.

The rearrangement uses TRBV6-1 and TRBJ2-7, with 7 bases matching TRBD2. The CDR3 totals 14 residues. Germline trimming cut 3 bases from V and 4 bases from J; bases unmatched to any gene: 6. CDR1 is MNHNS and CDR2 is SASEGT in the germline V gene. The chain's CDR3 is CASSEGGGVYEQYF. Here the CDR3 DNA reads TGTGCCAGCAGTGAGGGGGGGGGAGTATACGAGCAGTACTTC.

The chain recombines TRBV5-4 with TRBJ2-7; 10 nucleotides align to TRBD2. The V gene end was trimmed by 0 bases and the J gene end by 0 bases; junction bases not matched to a gene: 6. The CDR3 contains 17 residues. CDR1 and CDR2 (germline): SGHNT, YYREEE (reference sequence). This CDR3 is CASSLVPSGGPSYEQYF. For the CDR3, the DNA is TGTGCCAGCAGCTTGGTCCCTAGCGGGGGCCCCTCCTACGAGCAGTACTTC. The entire variable domain, with the rest obtained from reference TRBV5-4 and TRBJ2-7, is as follows: ETGVTQSPTHLIKTRGQQVTLRCSSQSGHNTVSWYQQALGQGPQFIFQYYREEENGRGNFPPRFSGLQFPNYSSELNVNALELDDSALYLCASSLVPSGGPSYEQYFGPGTRLTVT.

The chain links TRBV2 to TRBJ2-7, with D maybe TRBD1 (5 bases). Germline assignment: CDR1 SNHLY and CDR2 FYNNEI. Trimming removed 8 bases from V and 0 bases from J, with 17 bases in between. The CDR3 length is 15 residues. The CDR3 loop is CASRVTVASSYEQYF. The CDR3 bases are TGTGCCAGCCGGGTGACAGTTGCAAGCTCCTACGAGCAGTACTTC.

V gene TRBV3-1 (or the pseudogene TRBV3-2) combines with J gene TRBJ2-3; no definite D call. Germline V gene lookup returns CDR1 LGHDT and CDR2 YNNKEL (reference sequence). The CDR3 has 12 residues. The V end was cut by 6 bases, the J end by 3 bases, with 7 bases between. The CDR3: CASSLVTDTQYF. The CDR3 DNA is TGTGCCAGCAGTCTCGTAACAGATACGCAGTATTTT.

The rearrangement links TRBV19 to TRBJ1-5, with TRBD1 matching over 8 bases. The CDR3 has 15 amino acids. CDR1 and CDR2 (germline): LNHDA, SQIVND (reference sequence). V gave up 1 base and J gave up 3 bases; unmatched junction bases: 2. CDR3 sequence: CASSIGQGINQPQHF. The CDR3 DNA sequence: TGTGCCAGTAGTATAGGACAGGGGATCAATCAGCCCCAGCATTTT.

This clone appeared a single time. The chain joins TRBV5-1 to TRBJ2-5; D might be TRBD2 (6 bases). V was clipped by 4 bases and J by 5 bases, with 15 bases between them. From germline, CDR1 is SGHRS and CDR2 YFSETQ. The CDR3 covers 14 residues. CDR3 amino acids: CASSVGSTRETQYF. The DNA of the CDR3 is TGCGCCAGCAGCGTCGGGAGCACGAGGGAGACCCAGTACTTC.

The rearrangement links TRBV14 to TRBJ2-7; the match to TRBD1 covers 7 bases. The CDR3 extends over 15 amino acids. V gave up 3 bases and J gave up 1 base; unmatched junction bases: 6. Germline V gene data show CDR1 as SGHDN and CDR2 as FVKESK. CDR3 residues: CASSHGDRVSYEQYF. CDR3 DNA sequence: TGTGCCAGCAGCCACGGCGACAGGGTTTCCTACGAGCAGTACTTC.

The V gene is TRBV28, the J gene TRBJ1-6, with TRBD1 identical over 8 bases. Trimming removed 5 bases from V and 7 bases from J; junction bases left unmatched: 7. Germline lookup yields CDR1 MDHEN and CDR2 SYDVKM. This CDR3 has 15 amino acids. Written as DNA, the CDR3 is TGTGCCAGCAGTCCTGCAGGGGGCCAGAATTCACCCCTCCACTTT. Protein product: CASSPAGGQNSPLHF.

This chain joins TRBV7-9 and TRBJ1-1; 9 positions match TRBD1. The V segment lost 2 bases and the J segment 4 bases; nucleotides outside the gene matches: 5. Germline CDR1 SEHNR, CDR2 FQNEAQ (reference sequence). This CDR3 spans 15 amino acids. The chain's CDR3 is CASSLSGQGSTEAFF. The CDR3 bases are TGTGCCAGCAGCTTATCGGGACAGGGTAGCACTGAAGCTTTCTTT.

There are a few counts of this clone. The chain is built from TRBV11-2 and TRBJ2-7; no clear D. In germline, CDR1 is SGHAT, CDR2 FQNNGV. The CDR3 spans 17 residues. Deletions cut 3 bases from V and 0 bases from J, with 18 bases between. CDR3 bases: TGTGCCAGCAGCTTGGCCAGTAGACCGCGGAGCTCCTACGAGCAGTACTTC. Translated, it gives CASSLASRPRSSYEQYF.

This rearrangement joins TRBV2 to TRBJ2-7; possibly TRBD2 for D (5 bases). CDR3 size: 12 residues. The V end lost 3 bases, the J end lost 4 bases, and 7 bases lay between the germline ends. Germline V gives CDR1 SNHLY, CDR2 FYNNEI. This CDR3 is CASSDSGYEQYF. CDR3 sequence (DNA): TGTGCCAGCAGTGACTCGGGGTACGAGCAGTACTTC.

The rearrangement links TRBV28 to TRBJ2-7; 10 bases are a match to TRBD1. The germline gives CDR1 MDHEN, CDR2 SYDVKM. Trimming cost V 4 bases and J 5 bases; bases outside gene matches: 5. The CDR3 sequence is 14 residues long. The CDR3 DNA sequence: TGTGCCAGCAGTTCAGGACAGGGGGTAGACGAGCAGTACGTC. It translates to CASSSGQGVDEQYV.

This clone was detected only a few times. The chain has TRBV11-3 and TRBJ1-1, with 9 bases aligning to TRBD1. The germline V gene has CDR1 SGHNT and CDR2 YENEEA. The CDR3 covers 15 residues. J lost 1 base, V lost 5 bases, and 5 bases had no gene match. In nucleotides, the CDR3 is TGTGCCAGCAGCCTCGGGACAGGGTGGAACACTGAAGCTTTCTTT. Protein product: CASSLGTGWNTEAFF. The entire variable domain, with the rest obtained from reference TRBV11-3 and TRBJ1-1, is as follows: EAGVVQSPRYKIIEKKQPVAFWCNPISGHNTLYWYLQNLGQGPELLIRYENEEAVDDSQLPKDRFSAERLKGVDSTLKIQPAELGDSAVYLCASSLGTGWNTEAFFGQGTRLTVV.